This entry describes one TCR beta chain. Antigen specificity is unknown. This sample was included in a study of beta chain features in type 1 diabetes. On the study more broadly: Cell yields, gender and age were similar in healthy donors and patients.

V trimming: 7 bases; J trimming: 6 bases; junction bases outside the gene matches: 7. Germline values: CDR1 SNHLY, CDR2 FYNNEI. The CDR3 runs to 13 residues. Each sorted population was over 98% pure. All of the isolated RNA was reverse transcribed, so expressed TCRB transcripts were sequenced. TCRdb keeps only in-frame clones here, not all; method: immunoSEQ multiplex PCR. This sample carries fewer than 900,000 clones, 15% to 20% of them seen once, and the ten largest clones take 0.02% to 0.025%. The study, taken as a whole, reports: Moderate but significant shortening of TCRB CDR3s was recorded in all four CD4+ subsets from Type 1 diabetes patients. A pattern of fewer insertions and more deletions at VDJ junctions was seen in type 1 diabetes patients.

This chain uses TRBV2 with TRBJ1-1; 8 bases line up with TRBD1. The TCR sequence derives from a woman in her late teens or twenties in good health. Material: naive CD4+ T cells from blood. The CDR3 bases are TGTGCCAGCAAATTCCTACAGGGGGCTGAAGCTTTCTTT. Protein: CASKFLQGAEAFF. Full variable domain (remainder filled in from reference TRBV2 and TRBJ1-1): EPEVTQTPSHQVTQMGQEVILRCVPISNHLYFYWYRQILGQKVEFLVSFYNNEISEKSEIFDDQFSVERPDGSNFTLKIRSTKLEDSAMYFCASKFLQGAEAFFGQGTRLTVV.